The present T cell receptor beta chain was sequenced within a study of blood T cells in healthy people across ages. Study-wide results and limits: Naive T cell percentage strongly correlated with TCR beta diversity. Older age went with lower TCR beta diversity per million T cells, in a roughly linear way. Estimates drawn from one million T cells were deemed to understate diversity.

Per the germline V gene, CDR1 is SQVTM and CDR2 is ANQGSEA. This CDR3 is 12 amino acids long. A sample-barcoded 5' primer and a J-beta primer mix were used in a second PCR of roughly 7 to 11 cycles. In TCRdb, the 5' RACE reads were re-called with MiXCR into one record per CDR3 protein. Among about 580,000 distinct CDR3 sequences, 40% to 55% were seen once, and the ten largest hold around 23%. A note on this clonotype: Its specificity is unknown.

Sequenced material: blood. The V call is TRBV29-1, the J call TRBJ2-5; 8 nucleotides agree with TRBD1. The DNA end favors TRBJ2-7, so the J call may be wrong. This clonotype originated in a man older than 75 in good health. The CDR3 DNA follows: TGCAGCGTCGCGGACAGGGACGACGAGCAGTACTTC. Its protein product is CSVADRDDEQYF.